The 10 T cell receptor beta chains listed next were all sequenced from one sample in a study of immune evolution from preneoplasia to lung adenocarcinoma. This table comes from immunoSEQ multiplex PCR, and its TCRdb copy is limited to in-frame clones, with some not included. The sample consists of about 10,000 clones, 60% to 85% of them appearing once. The specimen sequenced was FFPE minimally invasive lung adenocarcinoma tissue. All receptors derive from a person between 55 and 80 years old with lung adenocarcinoma.

The chain carries TRBV6-6 and TRBJ1-6; 9 bases fit TRBD1. The ends lost 5 bases at V and 10 bases at J; junction bases unmatched: 12. Germline lookup yields CDR1 MNHNY and CDR2 SVGAGI (reference sequence). The CDR3 loop spans 16 amino acids. Written as DNA, the CDR3 is TGTGCCAGCAGTCAAAAACAGGGGGCGGGTGGATCACCCCTCCACTTT. It is translated as CASSQKQGAGGSPLHF.

This sequence joins TRBV19 and TRBJ1-5; D is perhaps TRBD1 (5 bases). CDR3 length equals 15 residues. The V end lost 3 bases, the J end lost 2 bases, and 11 bases lay between the germline ends. CDR1 is LNHDA, CDR2 SQIVND, per germline (reference sequence). The CDR3 DNA follows: TGTGCCAGTAGTATTCAGGGATGGGGCAATCAGCCCCAGCATTTT. It specifies CASSIQGWGNQPQHF.

The gene calls are TRBV6-5 and TRBJ2-3; D may correspond to TRBD1 or TRBD2 (5 bases each). The CDR3 has 15 residues. Germline V gene data show CDR1 as MNHEY and CDR2 as SVGAGI. Trimming took off 0 bases at V and 2 bases at J, with 9 bases between the two ends. Written as DNA, the CDR3 is TGTGCCAGCAGTTACTCTCTGGGGGACACAGATACGCAGTATTTT. Protein product: CASSYSLGDTDTQYF.

The CDR3 DNA is TGTGCCAGCAGCCAAGATGAGGGTCCCTATGGCTACACCTTC. It is translated as CASSQDEGPYGYTF. This sequence joins TRBV5-4 and TRBJ1-2, with D unclear. Per the germline V gene, CDR1 is SGHNT and CDR2 is YYREEE (reference sequence). V was cut by 4 bases and J by 4 bases, with 14 bases left in between. This CDR3 has 14 residues.

The chain employs TRBV4-2 and TRBJ2-3; weak D call: TRBD2 (5 bases). V was pared by 1 base and J by 7 bases, with 18 bases between. From germline, CDR1 is LGHNA and CDR2 YNFKEQ. This CDR3 is 16 amino acids long. In nucleotides, the CDR3 is TGTGCCAGCAGCCAAGGTGGACTGCAAGCAGCAAATACGCAGTATTTT. Residues: CASSQGGLQAANTQYF.

This clone was seen a single time. The chain carries TRBV4-3 and TRBJ2-2, with TRBD2 matching 11 bases. V dropped 4 bases and J dropped 4; count of bases not matched to a gene: 8. The CDR3 covers 17 residues. CDR1 LGHNA and CDR2 YSLEER come from the germline V gene. CDR3: CASSRELAGVSTGELFF. In nucleotides, the CDR3 is TGCGCCAGCAGCCGAGAACTAGCGGGGGTTAGCACCGGGGAGCTGTTTTTT.

The rearrangement links TRBV7-3 to TRBJ2-7; 10 positions agree with TRBD2. The CDR3 extends over 16 amino acids. Germline V gene data show CDR1 as SGHTA and CDR2 as FQGTGA. V was pared by 2 bases and J by 0 bases, with 4 bases of the junction left unmatched. The CDR3 protein is CASSLQASGSSYEQYF. Written as DNA, the CDR3 is TGTGCCAGCAGCTTACAGGCTAGCGGGAGCTCCTACGAGCAGTACTTC. The full variable domain, rest sourced from reference TRBV7-3 and TRBJ2-7, is GAGVSQTPSNKVTEKGKYVELRCDPISGHTALYWYRQSLGQGPEFLIYFQGTGAADDSGLPNDRFFAVRPEGSVSTLKIQRTERGDSAVYLCASSLQASGSSYEQYFGPGTRLTVT.

The chain joins TRBV28 to TRBJ1-1; D unresolved. V shed 1 base and J shed 1 base, with 4 bases lying between them. The CDR3 contains 13 residues. Germline V lookup: CDR1 MDHEN, CDR2 SYDVKM. CDR3 DNA sequence: TGTGCCAGCAGTTTATACAGGAACACTGAAGCTTTCTTT. Its translation is CASSLYRNTEAFF.

The V and J genes are TRBV10-3 and TRBJ2-7; perhaps TRBD1 as D (6 bases). Germline loops: CDR1 ENHRY, CDR2 SYGVKD. This CDR3 has 14 residues. The V end was cut by 6 bases, the J end by 0 bases, with 12 bases between. The CDR3 protein is CAIRTGQNSYEQYF. The CDR3 region has the DNA TGTGCCATCAGGACTGGACAGAACTCCTACGAGCAGTACTTC.

J is TRBJ2-7 and V is TRBV30; 8 positions match TRBD1. Germline CDR1 GTSNPN, CDR2 SVGIG (reference sequence). The V segment lost 8 bases and the J segment 5 bases; nucleotides outside the gene matches: 8. The CDR3 sequence is 12 residues long. In DNA form, the CDR3 reads TGTGCCGCGGGACAGGCCCCCAACGAGCAGTACTTC. Its protein is CAAGQAPNEQYF.